A selection of T cell receptor beta chains follows, all from one sample in a study of neoadjuvant anti-PD-1 for oral cavity cancer. Generated by immunoSEQ multiplex PCR, the TCRdb table keeps only in-frame clones and is missing some. The sample carries about 24,000 clones, roughly 29% recorded once. Here the sequenced sample was tumor tissue, taken after nivolumab (anti-PD-1) treatment. The receptors derive from a person aged 35 to 85 with oral cavity squamous cell carcinoma. Both conserved end residues are part of each CDR3. The D gene is left open where the match is weak. The size field is filled for only some rows; it gives once, few, many or a size class.

V gene: TRBV6-5
D gene: NA
J gene: TRBJ2-7
clone size: NA
CDR3 protein: CASSYSAGGYEQYF
CDR3 DNA: TGTGCCAGCAGTTACTCGGCCGGAGGGTACGAGCAGTACTTC

V gene: TRBV9
D gene: TRBD2
J gene: TRBJ2-1
clone size: NA
CDR3 protein: CASSGGSSGGTYNEQFF
CDR3 DNA: TGTGCCAGCAGCGGCGGAAGTAGCGGGGGGACCTACAATGAGCAGTTCTTC

V gene: TRBV4-2
D gene: TRBD2
J gene: TRBJ2-2
clone size: NA
CDR3 protein: CASSQLGGGATGELFF
CDR3 DNA: TGTGCCAGCAGCCAACTTGGCGGGGGGGCTACCGGGGAGCTGTTTTTT

V gene: TRBV5-6
D gene: NA
J gene: TRBJ1-1
clone size: few
CDR3 protein: CASGTGTVNTEAFF
CDR3 DNA: TGTGCCAGTGGCACCGGGACGGTAAACACTGAAGCTTTCTTT

V gene: TRBV5-1
D gene: TRBD1
J gene: TRBJ2-7
clone size: NA
CDR3 protein: CASSRDRGQGEQYF
CDR3 DNA: TGCGCCAGCAGCCGGGACAGGGGACAGGGCGAGCAGTACTTC

V gene: TRBV19
D gene: NA
J gene: TRBJ1-1
clone size: NA
CDR3 protein: CASSIASGTMNTEAFF
CDR3 DNA: TGTGCCAGTAGTATTGCGTCAGGGACTATGAACACTGAAGCTTTCTTT

V gene: TRBV7-9
D gene: NA
J gene: TRBJ2-2
clone size: NA
CDR3 protein: CASSQETRTGELFF
CDR3 DNA: TGTGCCAGCAGCCAAGAGACCCGGACCGGGGAGCTGTTTTTT

V gene: TRBV18
D gene: TRBD1
J gene: TRBJ1-1
clone size: few
CDR3 protein: CASSGGTGGKAFF
CDR3 DNA: TGTGCCAGCTCAGGCGGGACAGGGGGAAAAGCTTTCTTT

V gene: TRBV30
D gene: NA
J gene: TRBJ1-6
clone size: NA
CDR3 protein: CAWSVLPGAGASPLHF
CDR3 DNA: TGTGCCTGGAGTGTACTACCAGGGGCCGGGGCCTCACCCCTCCACTTT

V gene: TRBV16
D gene: TRBD1
J gene: TRBJ1-2
clone size: few
CDR3 protein: CASSQATGQARRVGYTF
CDR3 DNA: TGTGCCAGCAGCCAAGCCACGGGACAGGCACGAAGGGTGGGCTACACCTTC

V gene: TRBV15
D gene: TRBD1
J gene: TRBJ1-2
clone size: NA
CDR3 protein: CATSRDRAYGYTF
CDR3 DNA: TGTGCCACCAGCAGGGACAGGGCCTATGGCTACACCTTC

V gene: TRBV28
D gene: NA
J gene: TRBJ1-1
clone size: few
CDR3 protein: CASRGLGDTEAFF
CDR3 DNA: TGTGCCAGCAGGGGATTGGGAGACACTGAAGCTTTCTTT

V gene: TRBV30
D gene: NA
J gene: TRBJ1-1
clone size: many
CDR3 protein: CAWCETDLNTEAFF
CDR3 DNA: TGTGCCTGGTGCGAGACAGATTTGAACACTGAAGCTTTCTTT

V gene: TRBV4-1
D gene: NA
J gene: TRBJ2-7
clone size: NA
CDR3 protein: CATPSQGRSEQYF
CDR3 DNA: TGCGCCACCCCCTCTCAGGGACGGAGCGAGCAGTACTTC

V gene: TRBV28
D gene: NA
J gene: TRBJ1-1
clone size: NA
CDR3 protein: CASSGDVSYTEAFF
CDR3 DNA: TGTGCCAGCAGCGGGGACGTAAGTTACACTGAAGCTTTCTTT

V gene: TRBV11-2
D gene: NA
J gene: TRBJ1-5
clone size: NA
CDR3 protein: CASSWGTGSSNQPQHF
CDR3 DNA: TGTGCCAGCAGCTGGGGAACAGGGAGTTCCAATCAGCCCCAGCATTTT

V gene: TRBV7-6
D gene: NA
J gene: TRBJ2-7
clone size: NA
CDR3 protein: CASSLGRGGYEQYF
CDR3 DNA: TGTGCCAGCAGCTTAGGGCGGGGAGGCTACGAGCAGTACTTC

V gene: TRBV27
D gene: NA
J gene: TRBJ2-1
clone size: once
CDR3 protein: CASSLSRHNEQFF
CDR3 DNA: TGTGCCAGCAGTTTAAGCCGACATAATGAGCAGTTCTTC

V gene: TRBV7-9
D gene: TRBD1
J gene: TRBJ1-2
clone size: few
CDR3 protein: CASSPGGTVEFGYTF
CDR3 DNA: TGTGCCAGCAGCCCGGGAGGGACAGTGGAGTTTGGCTACACCTTC

V gene: TRBV30
D gene: NA
J gene: TRBJ1-1
clone size: few
CDR3 protein: CAWSVQGNTEAFF
CDR3 DNA: TGTGCCTGGAGTGTCCAGGGGAACACTGAAGCTTTCTTT

V gene: TRBV4-2
D gene: NA
J gene: TRBJ2-5
clone size: NA
CDR3 protein: CASSTPLGETQYF
CDR3 DNA: TGTGCCAGCAGCACCCCTTTAGGGGAGACCCAGTACTTC

V gene: TRBV28
D gene: TRBD2
J gene: TRBJ2-5
clone size: NA
CDR3 protein: CASSLQGGSETQYF
CDR3 DNA: TGTGCCAGCAGTTTACAGGGCGGGAGTGAGACCCAGTACTTC

V gene: TRBV28
D gene: NA
J gene: TRBJ1-4
clone size: NA
CDR3 protein: CASKEGPKLFF
CDR3 DNA: TGTGCCAGCAAAGAAGGGCCAAAACTGTTTTTT

V gene: TRBV4-1
D gene: NA
J gene: TRBJ1-5
clone size: few
CDR3 protein: CASSPRQAVSDGSNQPQHF
CDR3 DNA: TGCGCCAGCAGCCCCCGACAGGCCGTCTCAGATGGTAGCAATCAGCCCCAGCATTTT

V gene: TRBV5-4
D gene: NA
J gene: TRBJ2-5
clone size: few
CDR3 protein: CASSFWAEEQSRRETQYF
CDR3 DNA: TGTGCCAGCAGCTTTTGGGCAGAAGAACAATCCCGAAGAGAGACCCAGTACTTC

V gene: TRBV7-6
D gene: TRBD1
J gene: TRBJ2-1
clone size: few
CDR3 protein: CASSFYSGTGNSEQFF
CDR3 DNA: TGTGCCAGCAGCTTTTATTCCGGGACAGGGAATAGTGAGCAGTTCTTC

V gene: TRBV7-3
D gene: TRBD1
J gene: TRBJ1-1
clone size: NA
CDR3 protein: CASSRGQGRSAEAFF
CDR3 DNA: TGTGCCAGCAGCCGCGGACAGGGGAGGTCCGCTGAAGCTTTCTTT

V gene: TRBV5-1
D gene: TRBD2
J gene: TRBJ2-1
clone size: NA
CDR3 protein: CASSSNPSGGSRQFF
CDR3 DNA: TGCGCCAGCAGCTCAAATCCCAGCGGGGGGAGTCGGCAGTTCTTC

V gene: TRBV30
D gene: NA
J gene: TRBJ1-6
clone size: NA
CDR3 protein: CAWSRRGYNSPLHF
CDR3 DNA: TGTGCCTGGAGTCGCAGGGGCTATAATTCACCCCTCCACTTT

V gene: TRBV9
D gene: TRBD1
J gene: TRBJ1-1
clone size: few
CDR3 protein: CASSTRQGSVSTEAFF
CDR3 DNA: TGTGCCAGCAGCACCCGACAGGGATCGGTCAGCACTGAAGCTTTCTTT

V gene: TRBV9
D gene: TRBD2
J gene: TRBJ2-3
clone size: many
CDR3 protein: CASSPGLATDTQYF
CDR3 DNA: TGTGCCAGCAGCCCGGGACTAGCTACAGATACGCAGTATTTT